A selection of T cell receptor beta chains follows, all from one sample in a study of T cells in localized non-small cell lung cancer. Profiling relied on immunoSEQ multiplex PCR, and the TCRdb table lists in-frame clones only, not all of them. This table has 50,000 to 60,000 clones, about 88% appearing once. The sequencing used PBMCs, collected before any cancer treatment. These TCRs come from a female donor with stage II lung adenocarcinoma. CDR3s include the opening cysteine and the closing phenylalanine or tryptophan. The order of the fields is V gene, J gene, clone size, D gene, CDR3 protein, CDR3 DNA. D genes are given only for firm matches. Size tells how often a clone was seen (once, few, many) or the class of an expanded clone, and some rows leave it out.

V gene: TRBV5-4
J gene: TRBJ2-7
clone size: once
D gene: TRBD2
CDR3 protein: CASSLGLAGGLSYEQYF
CDR3 DNA: TGTGCCAGCAGCTTGGGACTAGCGGGGGGCCTCTCCTACGAGCAGTACTTC

V gene: TRBV18
J gene: TRBJ2-3
clone size: .
D gene: .
CDR3 protein: CASSPPGLGGTMGTQYF
CDR3 DNA: TGTGCCAGCTCACCACCCGGACTAGGGGGAACCATGGGGACGCAGTATTTT

V gene: TRBV7-9
J gene: TRBJ1-2
clone size: .
D gene: .
CDR3 protein: CASSLSLGRGVDWAGYTF
CDR3 DNA: TGTGCCAGCAGCTTAAGTCTCGGCAGGGGCGTCGATTGGGCTGGCTACACCTTC

V gene: TRBV2
J gene: TRBJ2-2
clone size: .
D gene: .
CDR3 protein: CASSSGTKNTGELFF
CDR3 DNA: TGTGCCAGCAGTTCCGGGACAAAGAACACCGGGGAGCTGTTTTTT

V gene: TRBV15
J gene: TRBJ2-1
clone size: .
D gene: TRBD2
CDR3 protein: CAAAPPRGGSEQFF
CDR3 DNA: TGTGCCGCAGCTCCTCCGCGGGGGGGCAGTGAGCAGTTCTTC

V gene: TRBV6-4
J gene: TRBJ1-3
clone size: .
D gene: .
CDR3 protein: CASSDYSAGNTIYF
CDR3 DNA: TGTGCCAGCAGTGACTACAGTGCTGGAAACACCATATATTTT

V gene: TRBV6-1
J gene: TRBJ1-1
clone size: .
D gene: .
CDR3 protein: CASRTVVEAFF
CDR3 DNA: TGTGCCAGCAGGACGGTAGTTGAAGCTTTCTTT

V gene: TRBV5-1
J gene: TRBJ1-1
clone size: .
D gene: .
CDR3 protein: CASSLAGERAPGTEAFF
CDR3 DNA: TGCGCCAGCAGCTTGGCGGGGGAACGGGCACCAGGCACTGAAGCTTTCTTT

V gene: TRBV5-4
J gene: TRBJ1-1
clone size: once
D gene: .
CDR3 protein: CASSQDSLNTEAFF
CDR3 DNA: TGTGCCAGCAGCCAAGACAGCTTGAACACTGAAGCTTTCTTT

V gene: TRBV2
J gene: TRBJ1-2
clone size: .
D gene: TRBD1
CDR3 protein: CASSGTGGNYGYTF
CDR3 DNA: TGTGCCAGCAGTGGGACAGGGGGTAACTATGGCTACACCTTC

V gene: TRBV6-1
J gene: TRBJ1-6
clone size: .
D gene: .
CDR3 protein: CASGLLRVLNSPLHF
CDR3 DNA: TGTGCCAGCGGATTGCTCCGGGTCCTAAATTCACCCCTCCACTTT

V gene: TRBV11-2
J gene: TRBJ2-5
clone size: .
D gene: .
CDR3 protein: CASSLGGTYQETQYF
CDR3 DNA: TGTGCCAGCAGCCTCGGAGGGACCTACCAAGAGACCCAGTACTTC

V gene: TRBV9
J gene: TRBJ2-2
clone size: .
D gene: .
CDR3 protein: CASSARTLGAGELFF
CDR3 DNA: TGTGCCAGCAGCGCCCGGACTCTTGGCGCCGGGGAGCTGTTTTTT

V gene: TRBV2
J gene: TRBJ2-7
clone size: .
D gene: .
CDR3 protein: CANLQSPAGSYEQYF
CDR3 DNA: TGTGCCAACCTACAGTCCCCGGCAGGGTCCTACGAGCAGTACTTC

V gene: TRBV5-4
J gene: TRBJ1-2
clone size: .
D gene: .
CDR3 protein: CASSFGTGDYGYTF
CDR3 DNA: TGTGCCAGCAGCTTCGGGACGGGAGACTATGGCTACACCTTC

V gene: TRBV19
J gene: TRBJ2-1
clone size: .
D gene: TRBD2
CDR3 protein: CASSIRSGGLREQFF
CDR3 DNA: TGTGCCAGTAGTATAAGGAGCGGGGGTTTGAGGGAGCAGTTCTTC

V gene: TRBV18
J gene: TRBJ2-1
clone size: .
D gene: .
CDR3 protein: CASSPAVSYNEQFF
CDR3 DNA: TGTGCCAGCTCCCCGGCAGTCTCCTACAATGAGCAGTTCTTC

V gene: TRBV27
J gene: TRBJ1-5
clone size: .
D gene: .
CDR3 protein: CASSLKWGYSNQPQHF
CDR3 DNA: TGTGCCAGCAGTTTAAAATGGGGCTATAGCAATCAGCCCCAGCATTTT

V gene: TRBV9
J gene: TRBJ1-6
clone size: .
D gene: .
CDR3 protein: CASSVDQYNSPLHF
CDR3 DNA: TGTGCCAGCAGCGTAGATCAGTATAATTCACCCCTCCACTTT

V gene: TRBV7-6
J gene: TRBJ2-1
clone size: .
D gene: TRBD2
CDR3 protein: CASSLGLAESSYNEQFF
CDR3 DNA: TGTGCCAGCAGCTTGGGACTAGCCGAGAGCTCCTACAATGAGCAGTTCTTC

V gene: TRBV5-1
J gene: TRBJ1-2
clone size: .
D gene: TRBD1
CDR3 protein: CASSLQPGQGNYGYTF
CDR3 DNA: TGCGCCAGCAGCCTCCAACCGGGACAGGGAAACTATGGCTACACCTTC

V gene: TRBV6-1
J gene: TRBJ2-1
clone size: .
D gene: .
CDR3 protein: CASSVGPYNEQFF
CDR3 DNA: TGTGCCAGCAGTGTAGGACCTTACAATGAGCAGTTCTTC

V gene: TRBV29-1
J gene: TRBJ1-2
clone size: few
D gene: TRBD1
CDR3 protein: CSTVLGQGSGYTF
CDR3 DNA: TGCAGTACCGTTCTGGGACAGGGCTCTGGCTACACCTTC

V gene: TRBV11-2
J gene: TRBJ2-4
clone size: .
D gene: TRBD2
CDR3 protein: CASSPGTSGTNIQYF
CDR3 DNA: TGTGCCAGCAGCCCCGGGACTAGCGGTACCAACATTCAGTACTTC

V gene: TRBV19
J gene: TRBJ1-1
clone size: once
D gene: .
CDR3 protein: CASSIDPGQGTEAFF
CDR3 DNA: TGTGCCAGTAGTATCGATCCGGGGCAGGGCACTGAAGCTTTCTTT

V gene: TRBV9
J gene: TRBJ1-1
clone size: .
D gene: .
CDR3 protein: CASSVGSENTEAFF
CDR3 DNA: TGTGCCAGCAGCGTAGGGAGCGAGAACACTGAAGCTTTCTTT

V gene: TRBV7-9
J gene: TRBJ2-7
clone size: .
D gene: .
CDR3 protein: CASSFLGPGEQYF
CDR3 DNA: TGTGCCAGCAGCTTTCTTGGGCCAGGAGAGCAGTACTTC

V gene: TRBV5-1
J gene: TRBJ1-3
clone size: .
D gene: .
CDR3 protein: CASSLEGYSGNTIYF
CDR3 DNA: TGCGCCAGCAGCTTGGAGGGCTACTCTGGAAACACCATATATTTT

V gene: TRBV5-5
J gene: TRBJ2-7
clone size: .
D gene: TRBD2
CDR3 protein: CASSSERGSYEQYF
CDR3 DNA: TGTGCCAGCAGCTCCGAGCGGGGAAGCTACGAGCAGTACTTC

V gene: TRBV5-1
J gene: TRBJ1-1
clone size: .
D gene: .
CDR3 protein: CASSLDSGNTEAFF
CDR3 DNA: TGCGCCAGCAGCTTGGATTCGGGGAACACTGAAGCTTTCTTT

V gene: TRBV19
J gene: TRBJ2-5
clone size: .
D gene: TRBD2
CDR3 protein: CASSIVGGDYSETQYF
CDR3 DNA: TGTGCCAGTAGTATTGTTGGAGGGGACTACTCAGAGACCCAGTACTTC

V gene: TRBV5-4
J gene: TRBJ1-1
clone size: .
D gene: .
CDR3 protein: CASSLVWDTEAFF
CDR3 DNA: TGTGCCAGCAGCTTGGTATGGGACACTGAAGCTTTCTTT

V gene: TRBV18
J gene: TRBJ2-2
clone size: .
D gene: TRBD1
CDR3 protein: CASSQWVTGTSGELFF
CDR3 DNA: TGTGCCAGCTCACAGTGGGTGACAGGGACCTCCGGGGAGCTGTTTTTT

V gene: TRBV5-6
J gene: TRBJ1-2
clone size: .
D gene: TRBD1
CDR3 protein: CASSPRRPGGTSYTF
CDR3 DNA: TGTGCCAGCAGCCCGCGGCGGCCAGGGGGAACTAGCTACACCTTC

V gene: TRBV15
J gene: TRBJ2-1
clone size: .
D gene: TRBD2
CDR3 protein: CATSRDWGGEGPNEQFF
CDR3 DNA: TGTGCCACCAGCAGAGATTGGGGCGGGGAGGGGCCCAATGAGCAGTTCTTC

V gene: TRBV2
J gene: TRBJ2-3
clone size: .
D gene: TRBD1
CDR3 protein: CASMVDRGGTDTQYF
CDR3 DNA: TGTGCCAGCATGGTGGACAGGGGGGGCACAGATACGCAGTATTTT

V gene: TRBV13
J gene: TRBJ1-2
clone size: .
D gene: .
CDR3 protein: CASSSETELTNYGYTF
CDR3 DNA: TGTGCCAGCAGCTCGGAGACAGAACTGACTAACTATGGCTACACCTTC

V gene: TRBV9
J gene: TRBJ1-2
clone size: .
D gene: TRBD1
CDR3 protein: CASSVGDRPYGYTF
CDR3 DNA: TGTGCCAGCAGCGTAGGGGACAGGCCTTATGGCTACACCTTC

V gene: TRBV7-2
J gene: TRBJ2-7
clone size: .
D gene: TRBD2
CDR3 protein: CASSPSGGLGYEQYF
CDR3 DNA: TGTGCCAGCAGTCCTAGCGGGGGATTGGGATACGAGCAGTACTTC

V gene: TRBV7-7
J gene: TRBJ2-2
clone size: .
D gene: TRBD2
CDR3 protein: CASRLSRGAGELFF
CDR3 DNA: TGTGCTAGCAGACTTAGTCGGGGGGCCGGGGAGCTGTTTTTT

V gene: TRBV7-2
J gene: TRBJ2-5
clone size: .
D gene: .
CDR3 protein: CASSQVVGRETQYF
CDR3 DNA: TGTGCCAGCAGCCAGGTGGTAGGCCGAGAGACCCAGTACTTC

V gene: TRBV6-1
J gene: TRBJ1-1
clone size: .
D gene: .
CDR3 protein: CASSEVQQGLKANTEAFF
CDR3 DNA: TGTGCCAGCAGTGAAGTACAGCAGGGCTTAAAGGCGAACACTGAAGCTTTCTTT

V gene: TRBV27
J gene: TRBJ2-1
clone size: medium-sized
D gene: .
CDR3 protein: CASSYSPWTRYNEQFF
CDR3 DNA: TGTGCCAGCAGTTACTCCCCCTGGACGAGGTACAATGAGCAGTTCTTC

V gene: TRBV19
J gene: TRBJ2-3
clone size: .
D gene: .
CDR3 protein: CASSMLASTDTQYF
CDR3 DNA: TGTGCCAGTAGTATGCTAGCGAGCACAGATACGCAGTATTTT

V gene: TRBV5-1
J gene: TRBJ2-7
clone size: .
D gene: TRBD1
CDR3 protein: CASSLALTGGTYEQYF
CDR3 DNA: TGCGCCAGCAGCTTGGCATTGACAGGGGGAACCTACGAGCAGTACTTC

V gene: TRBV5-4
J gene: TRBJ1-2
clone size: .
D gene: .
CDR3 protein: CASSEPGLGYTF
CDR3 DNA: TGTGCCAGCAGTGAACCGGGTCTTGGCTACACCTTC

V gene: TRBV10-3
J gene: TRBJ2-1
clone size: .
D gene: TRBD1
CDR3 protein: CAISTLTGLGQGNEQFF
CDR3 DNA: TGTGCCATCAGTACGCTGACAGGGCTGGGGCAAGGCAATGAGCAGTTCTTC

V gene: TRBV6-5
J gene: TRBJ1-1
clone size: .
D gene: TRBD1
CDR3 protein: CATGQGAVTEAFF
CDR3 DNA: TGTGCCACAGGACAGGGGGCGGTCACTGAAGCTTTCTTT

V gene: TRBV27
J gene: TRBJ2-1
clone size: .
D gene: .
CDR3 protein: CASSFAERPNNEQFF
CDR3 DNA: TGTGCCAGCAGTTTCGCTGAGAGGCCGAACAATGAGCAGTTCTTC

V gene: TRBV18
J gene: TRBJ1-5
clone size: .
D gene: TRBD1
CDR3 protein: CASSPLGTGRNQPQHF
CDR3 DNA: TGTGCCAGCTCACCATTGGGGACAGGGCGGAATCAGCCCCAGCATTTT

V gene: TRBV5-4
J gene: TRBJ2-6
clone size: .
D gene: .
CDR3 protein: CASSPWDRNVLTF
CDR3 DNA: TGTGCCAGCAGCCCCTGGGATAGGAACGTCCTGACTTTC